This paragraph reports one TCR beta chain. Its antigen is not known. Healthy bone marrow donors made up the donors. The PCR employed 60 Vbeta primers together with 13 Jbeta primers. Method: immunoSEQ multiplex PCR; TCRdb's copy keeps in-frame clones and lacks some. Altogether about 96,000 clones are present, around 77% being singletons, with the ten largest covering under 7.5%. This sample was taken from a study of cytomegalovirus exposure and HLA in healthy donors. Trimming removed 2 bases from V and 2 bases from J; junction bases left unmatched: 5. The germline V gene encodes CDR1 MNHNS and CDR2 SASEGT. This CDR3 contains 16 residues. Points from the study as a whole: Likely technical artifact: a cluster of highly shared sequence variants. An analysis that was carried out later associated 15,000 to 20,000 TCR beta sequences with HLA alleles at 0.05 false discovery rate. Presence/absence analyses assumed roughly uniform sequencing depth across donors.

The specimen sequenced was PBMCs. The V and J genes are TRBV6-1 and TRBJ2-2; 7 bases agree with TRBD2. This receptor was taken from a man in his forties or fifties in good health and CMV-seropositive. The CDR3 DNA is TGTGCCAGCAGTGAAAAGGGCGGGGGAAACACCGGGGAGCTGTTTTTT. Protein: CASSEKGGGNTGELFF.